What follows are 29 T cell receptor beta chains derived from one specimen sequenced in a study of blood T cells in healthy people across ages (dated by TCRdb to the mid-2010s). To prepare the library, 5' RACE was applied. The data were produced on an Illumina HiSeq 2500. A second PCR of roughly 7 to 11 cycles was performed with a sample-barcoded 5' primer and a J-beta primer mix. TCRdb ran its own pipeline on the public reads, namely fastp trimming at Q25 and MiXCR clone calling, and kept in-frame beta chains. Merged by CDR3 protein, the rows form single entries marked with the most common genes and DNA. Counted in this sample were 980,000 or so distinct CDR3 sequences; about 48% of them appeared once. In total, the top ten clones hold around 15% of the sample. The sample comprised blood. The receptors come from a young man in good health.

V is TRBV9 and J is TRBJ1-1; the match to TRBD1 covers 7 bases. CDR1 is SGDLS and CDR2 is YYNGEE in the germline V gene. The CDR3 runs to 15 residues. The V segment lost 4 bases and the J segment 4 bases; nucleotides outside the gene matches: 10. For the CDR3, the DNA is TGTGCCAGCAGCCCAGCGGGAGACAGGGTCACTGAAGCTTTCTTT. Translated: CASSPAGDRVTEAFF.

The V call is TRBV12-3 or TRBV12-4, the J call TRBJ2-5, with D hard to call. The V and J ends lost 3 bases and 6 bases respectively, with 5 bases between them. The CDR3 length is 11 residues. This chain's CDR3 is CASSLRQTQYF. In DNA, the CDR3 is TGTGCCAGCAGTTTGCGTCAGACCCAGTACTTC.

In this sample, this clonotype turned up many times. V gene TRBV6-5 combines with J gene TRBJ1-6; 7 nucleotides agree with TRBD1. This CDR3 has 17 amino acids. The V segment lost 4 bases and the J segment 6 bases; nucleotides outside the gene matches: 12. Per germline, CDR1 MNHEY and CDR2 SVGAGI. The CDR3 nucleotides are TGTGCCAGCAGTTCTATACAGGGGTCTATGGCTAATTCACCCCTCCACTTT. It specifies CASSSIQGSMANSPLHF.

This clonotype has just a few counts. The CDR3 reads CASTETGGGQGYTF. The CDR3 DNA reads as TGTGCCAGCACAGAGACAGGGGGCGGGCAGGGCTACACCTTC. The chain couples TRBV12-3 or TRBV12-4 to TRBJ1-2; TRBD1 aligns across 10 bases. Trimming at V came to 7 bases and at J to 8 bases, leaving 10 bases not matched to a gene. The CDR3 spans 14 residues.

This clonotype came up a few times. V usage is TRBV5-1 and J usage is TRBJ1-1, with D unresolved. With 0 bases removed from V and 1 base from J, the gap between germline ends came to 10 bases. The CDR3 has 15 residues. CDR1 is SGHRS, CDR2 YFSETQ, per germline. CDR3 bases: TGCGCCAGCAGCTTGGGGGCAGGAGAGAACACTGAAGCTTTCTTT. Translated, it gives CASSLGAGENTEAFF.

V and J are TRBV20-1 and TRBJ2-5; D is possibly TRBD2 (5 bases). The J call may be incorrect, as the DNA end agrees better with TRBJ2-7. Germline V CDR1 and CDR2: DFQATT, SNEGSKA (reference sequence). The CDR3 loop spans 12 amino acids. The DNA of the CDR3 is TGCAGTGCGGAGAGGGTTCCCTACGAGCAGTACTTC. Amino acids: CSAERVPYEQYF.

This clonotype appeared a few times. CDR3 amino acids: CAISTGQGAGDTQYF. The CDR3 bases are TGTGCCATCAGTACCGGACAGGGGGCCGGAGATACGCAGTATTTT. The chain combines TRBV10-3 with TRBJ2-3; 11 nucleotides line up with TRBD1. The CDR3 extends over 15 amino acids. Germline V gene data show CDR1 as ENHRY and CDR2 as SYGVKD. With 5 bases clipped from V and 5 bases from J, the junction kept 6 bases outside the gene matches.

In its sample, this clonotype was seen a few times. The chain employs TRBV29-1 and TRBJ2-3; 7 nucleotides agree with TRBD1. Germline assignment: CDR1 SQVTM and CDR2 ANQGSEA. This CDR3 comprises 13 residues. V lost 8 bases, J lost 0 bases, and 5 bases stayed unmatched. CDR3 sequence (DNA): TGCAGCACTGAGACAGGGAGCACAGATACGCAGTATTTT. Protein: CSTETGSTDTQYF.

In its sample, this clonotype was seen a few times. This sequence joins TRBV5-1 and TRBJ2-7; tentatively, D is TRBD1 (5 bases). The length of the CDR3 is 14 residues. Trimming cost V 0 bases and J 5 bases, with 12 bases left between them. Germline loops: CDR1 SGHRS, CDR2 YFSETQ. The CDR3 bases are TGCGCCAGCAGCTTGGTAGGGGATTTACACGAGCAGTACTTC. It is translated as CASSLVGDLHEQYF. Using reference TRBV5-1 and TRBJ2-7 for the parts outside the CDR3, the full variable domain is KAGVTQTPRYLIKTRGQQVTLSCSPISGHRSVSWYQQTPGQGLQFLFEYFSETQRNKGNFPGRFSGRQFSNSRSEMNVSTLELGDSALYLCASSLVGDLHEQYFGPGTRLTVT.

The rearrangement links TRBV6-2 or TRBV6-3 to TRBJ2-7; 13 bases align to TRBD2. J was trimmed by 3 bases and V by 2 bases; bases with no gene match: 4. This CDR3 has 16 amino acids. Germline-derived CDR1 and CDR2 are MNHEY and SVGEGT. CDR3 region: CASSYQGTSGNYEQYF. The CDR3 DNA sequence: TGTGCCAGCAGTTACCAGGGGACTAGCGGGAACTACGAGCAGTACTTC.

The V and J genes are TRBV7-2 and TRBJ2-5, with D hard to call. Germline V gives CDR1 SGHTA, CDR2 FQGNSA. Trimming removed 4 bases at V and 5 bases at J, with 14 bases between. This CDR3 region has 14 residues. In nucleotides, the CDR3 is TGTGCCAGCAGCTCAATGGTCGGCTGGGAGACCCAGTACTTC. Its protein product is CASSSMVGWETQYF.

This chain joins TRBV20-1 and TRBJ2-3; unclear D gene. There are 14 residues in the CDR3. V gave up 3 bases and J gave up 8 bases, with 18 bases separating them. Germline CDR1 and CDR2: DFQATT and SNEGSKA (reference sequence). The CDR3 here is CSASRASSLVTQYF. In nucleotides, the CDR3 is TGCAGTGCTAGTAGGGCCAGCTCATTAGTTACGCAGTATTTT.

The V gene is TRBV5-1, the J gene TRBJ1-4; D not resolved. Deletions cut 0 bases from V and 1 base from J, with 7 bases between. Germline-derived CDR1 and CDR2 are SGHRS and YFSETQ. CDR3 length: 15 residues. CDR3 nucleotide sequence: TGCGCCAGCAGCTTGGCCTACAGAACTAATGAAAAACTGTTTTTT. Encoded protein: CASSLAYRTNEKLFF.

V is TRBV6-5 and J is TRBJ1-2; D not resolved. Deletions cut 4 bases from V and 7 bases from J, with 13 bases between. The CDR3 is 13 residues long. CDR1 is MNHEY and CDR2 is SVGAGI in the germline V gene. The CDR3 DNA reads TGTGCCAGCAGTTGGATTGGGAGCGGTGGCTACACCTTC. This gives the protein CASSWIGSGGYTF.

The V call is TRBV28, the J call TRBJ1-5, with D maybe TRBD1 (5 bases). The CDR3 loop spans 13 amino acids. Germline V CDR1 and CDR2: MDHEN, SYDVKM. The V end was cut by 10 bases, the J end by 6 bases, with 16 bases between. CDR3 sequence (DNA): TGTGCCAACTCCCATGGGGGTGGTCAGCCCCAGCATTTT. It translates to CANSHGGGQPQHF.

This clonotype was recorded at least ten times. The chain uses TRBV20-1 and TRBJ2-7; D may be TRBD1 (6 bases). CDR1 and CDR2 (germline): DFQATT, SNEGSKA (reference sequence). The CDR3 totals 14 residues. The V end was cut by 2 bases, the J end by 0 bases, with 11 bases between. The CDR3 protein is CSARPTGSSYEQYF. For the CDR3, the DNA is TGCAGTGCTAGACCTACAGGGAGCTCCTACGAGCAGTACTTC.

The chain joins TRBV29-1 to TRBJ2-3, with no clear D. Germline V gene sequence: CDR1 SQVTM, CDR2 ANQGSEA. The CDR3 spans 13 residues. Trimming shortened V by 5 bases and J by 0 bases, and 9 bases separated the two germline ends. The CDR3 region is CSVRNRSTDTQYF. DNA for the CDR3: TGCAGCGTTCGGAACCGTAGCACAGATACGCAGTATTTT.

This clonotype was recorded once. The V gene is TRBV6-5, the J gene TRBJ1-6; D is unclear. CDR1 MNHEY and CDR2 SVGAGI come from the germline V gene. The CDR3 runs 19 residues. V was trimmed by 0 bases and J by 0 bases, leaving 15 bases between them. CDR3 in amino acids: CASSYSPGGLSSYNSPLHF. CDR3 coding DNA: TGTGCCAGCAGTTACTCCCCTGGCGGCCTGAGCTCCTATAATTCACCCCTCCACTTT.

This clonotype was picked up a small number of times. The chain has TRBV5-1 and TRBJ2-1, with 10 positions matching TRBD2. V lost 3 bases, J lost 4 bases, and 4 bases stayed unmatched. In germline, CDR1 is SGHRS, CDR2 YFSETQ. The CDR3 is made up of 15 amino acids. The CDR3 protein is CASSWTSGNYNEQFF. The CDR3 DNA is TGCGCCAGCAGCTGGACTAGCGGTAATTACAATGAGCAGTTCTTC.

V is TRBV7-9 and J is TRBJ2-7; no firm D call. V was pared by 1 base and J by 0 bases, with 13 bases between. The CDR3 is made up of 16 amino acids. The V gene's germline CDR1 is SEHNR and CDR2 FQNEAQ (reference sequence). CDR3 coding DNA: TGTGCCAGCAGCTTAGTGAGGTCGGAGAGCTCCTACGAGCAGTACTTC. It translates to CASSLVRSESSYEQYF.

This clonotype was recorded a few times. The chain links TRBV10-2 to TRBJ2-3; D is perhaps TRBD2 (7 bases). The CDR3 contains 16 residues. Per germline, CDR1 WSHSY and CDR2 SAAADI. V was trimmed by 5 bases and J by 2 bases, leaving 17 bases between them. The CDR3 DNA reads TGCGCCAGCAGTTGGGGGGGCCGTAGTTCCACAGATACGCAGTATTTT. It is translated as CASSWGGRSSTDTQYF.

The V call is TRBV6-1, the J call TRBJ2-2; D may be TRBD1 (6 bases). CDR1 MNHNS and CDR2 SASEGT come from the germline V gene. The CDR3 is 17 amino acids. Trimming removed 1 base from V and 2 bases from J, with 14 bases in between. The DNA for the CDR3 is TGTGCCAGCAGTGAAGGAGGACAGAAATTAAACACCGGGGAGCTGTTTTTT. Translating gives CASSEGGQKLNTGELFF.

The chain uses TRBV20-1 and TRBJ2-1, with 9 bases fitting TRBD2. V shed 5 bases and J 10 bases; nucleotides not matched to a gene: 12. The V gene's germline CDR1 is DFQATT and CDR2 SNEGSKA (reference sequence). The CDR3 totals 14 residues. The CDR3 region is CSAGRGGAFYEQFF. The CDR3 DNA sequence: TGCAGTGCTGGTCGCGGGGGGGCTTTTTACGAGCAGTTCTTC.

The gene calls are TRBV27 and TRBJ2-3; possible D gene TRBD2, 5 bases. The CDR3 is made up of 15 amino acids. With 0 bases removed from V and 6 bases from J, the gap between germline ends came to 13 bases. Germline CDR1 and CDR2: MNHEY and SMNVEV (reference sequence). CDR3 nucleotide sequence: TGTGCCAGCAGTTTATCTCGGGGAATTCAGGATACGCAGTATTTT. Its protein is CASSLSRGIQDTQYF.

This chain links TRBV3-1 with TRBJ2-3; tentatively, D is TRBD1 (5 bases). Trimming pared 0 bases from V and 2 bases from J, leaving 12 bases between. This CDR3 comprises 16 residues. Germline lookup yields CDR1 LGHDT and CDR2 YNNKEL (reference sequence). The CDR3 loop reads CASSQDSTQVTDTQYF. CDR3 in DNA: TGTGCCAGCAGCCAAGATAGTACACAGGTCACAGATACGCAGTATTTT.

The chain links TRBV4-1 to TRBJ2-5; 7 bases line up with TRBD1. The CDR3 covers 17 residues. After removal of 0 bases from V and 0 bases from J, the junction contained 7 bases not matched to a gene. From germline, CDR1 is MGHRA and CDR2 YSYEKL. CDR3 coding DNA: TGCGCCAGCAGCCAAGAACCGCCGGGACAGTACCAAGAGACCCAGTACTTC. Protein sequence: CASSQEPPGQYQETQYF.

The genes are TRBV30 and TRBJ2-1; D unclear. Trimming cost V 3 bases and J 5 bases, with 2 bases left between them. In germline, CDR1 is GTSNPN, CDR2 SVGIG (reference sequence). The CDR3 totals 10 residues. In DNA, the CDR3 is TGTGCCTGGAGCCACAATGAGCAGTTCTTC. It codes for CAWSHNEQFF.

V is TRBV6-5 and J is TRBJ1-2; TRBD1 agrees at 9 bases. V gave up 5 bases and J gave up 5 bases; unmatched junction bases: 6. Per the germline V gene, CDR1 is MNHEY and CDR2 is SVGAGI. The CDR3 is 14 amino acids. The CDR3 loop reads CASSTGTGIYGYTF. The CDR3 bases are TGTGCCAGCAGTACCGGGACAGGGATTTATGGCTACACCTTC.

This chain uses TRBV6-1 with TRBJ2-1, with D unclear. Looked up from germline, CDR1 is MNHNS and CDR2 is SASEGT. This CDR3 has 14 residues. V dropped 6 bases and J dropped 2 bases, with 11 bases sitting between them. CDR3 coding DNA: TGTGCCAGCAGATCCCTGCACACCTACAATGAGCAGTTCTTC. Its protein product is CASRSLHTYNEQFF.